These T cell receptor beta chains were read from a single sample in a study of beta chain features in type 1 diabetes. Produced via immunoSEQ multiplex PCR; TCRdb's table is partial and in-frame only. The profile shows approximately 170,000 clones, approximately 8.4% of them singletons. Source material: central memory CD4+ T cells from blood. The receptor source for this set is a woman between 18 and 29 years old in good health. CDR3s include the opening cysteine and the closing phenylalanine or tryptophan. Fields, in order: J gene, clone size, V gene, D gene, CDR3 DNA, CDR3 protein. D genes are given only for firm matches. The listing skips clone size in some rows; elsewhere it reads once, few, many or a size class.

>TRBJ1-4|NA|TRBV6-6|NA
TGTGCCAGCACCTCCCCGGCGGCTAATGAAAAACTGTTTTTT
CASTSPAANEKLFF
>TRBJ2-3|few|TRBV18|NA
TGTGCCAGCTCACCGTCTGGGGGCCGGGGAGATACGCAGTATTTT
CASSPSGGRGDTQYF
>TRBJ2-1|few|TRBV5-4|TRBD2
TGTGCCAGCAGTCCTGGGACTAGTAGCTATGAGCAGTTCTTC
CASSPGTSSYEQFF
>TRBJ2-1|NA|TRBV25-1|NA
TGTGCCAGCAGTGAATATCGGACAGCTTACAATGAGCAGTTCTTC
CASSEYRTAYNEQFF
>TRBJ2-7|NA|TRBV6-1|NA
TGTGCCAGCAGGGTTTCGGAGTCTAACGAGCAGTACTTC
CASRVSESNEQYF
>TRBJ1-4|few|TRBV27|NA
TGTGCCAGCAGTGGGGTGCCCATAACAGGAAAACTGTTTTTT
CASSGVPITGKLFF
>TRBJ1-2|NA|TRBV5-1|TRBD1
TGCGCCAGCAGCTTGGAGGGGGCTGGCTACACCTTC
CASSLEGAGYTF
>TRBJ2-1|NA|TRBV14|TRBD1
TGTGCCAGCAGCCTGGGACAGACGTACAATGAGCAGTTCTTC
CASSLGQTYNEQFF
>TRBJ1-1|few|TRBV5-4|NA
TGTGCCAGCAGTTGGGACACGAACACTGAAGCTTTCTTT
CASSWDTNTEAFF
>TRBJ2-2|NA|TRBV6-1|TRBD2
TGTGCCAGCGAACCCGGGGGGGCGAACACCGGGGAGCTGTTTTTT
CASEPGGANTGELFF
>TRBJ1-2|NA|TRBV6-5|TRBD1
TGTGCCAGCAGTGCTGCCCCAGGGGGCGGTGGCTACACCTTC
CASSAAPGGGGYTF
>TRBJ1-1|NA|TRBV30|NA
TGTGCCTGGCGTTTATATGCAGAACAGTTGAACACTGAAGCTTTCTTT
CAWRLYAEQLNTEAFF
>TRBJ2-5|NA|TRBV7-9|NA
TGTGCCAGCAGCTTAGAGGGCGGGGGCGCGCATAAAGAGACCCAGTACTTC
CASSLEGGGAHKETQYF
>TRBJ2-7|NA|TRBV9|TRBD2
TGTGCCAGCAGCCCGAGGACTAGCGGGTCGCTCTACGAGCAGTACTTC
CASSPRTSGSLYEQYF